Included here is one TCR beta chain sequence, with context. The data derive from a study of T cell changes during pregnancy in multiple sclerosis. Germline V gene lookup returns CDR1 LNHDA and CDR2 SQIVND (reference sequence). Trimming took off 3 bases at V and 2 bases at J, with 5 bases between the two ends. The length of the CDR3 is 13 residues. The protocol was immunoSEQ multiplex PCR, while the TCRdb copy is restricted to in-frame clones and leaves out a portion. The sample holds around 36,000 clones, 90% seen once. Sequences were derived from CD4+ T cells from peripheral blood mononuclear cells, sampled in the third trimester of pregnancy. This receptor was identified in a female donor with multiple sclerosis, enrolled in a pregnancy study. The V and J genes are TRBV19 and TRBJ1-5; D is unclear. DNA of the CDR3: TGTGCCAGTAGTATGGCAGGCAATCAGCCCCAGCATTTT. As protein: CASSMAGNQPQHF.